The 9 T cell receptor beta chains reported below all come from one sample, sequenced in a study of blood T cells in healthy people across ages. For the second PCR, which ran for roughly 7 to 11 cycles, a sample-barcoded 5' primer and a J-beta primer mix were used. TCRdb analysed the 5' RACE reads with MiXCR anew, one entry per CDR3 protein. The table includes about 1.4 million distinct CDR3 sequences, approximately 59% detected once. Sample: blood. The receptors originated from a man younger than 30 in good health.

In its sample, this clonotype was seen a few times. This chain uses TRBV5-5 with TRBJ2-7, with 9 bases aligning to TRBD2. With V trimmed by 3 bases and J by 2 bases, 12 bases remained unmatched. This CDR3 comprises 17 residues. In germline, CDR1 is SGHKS, CDR2 YYEKEE (reference sequence). This CDR3 reads CASSSRPGSGGAYEQYF. In DNA, the CDR3 is TGTGCCAGCAGCTCCCGACCGGGTAGCGGGGGAGCCTACGAGCAGTACTTC.

This clonotype was counted a few times. The V gene is TRBV27, the J gene TRBJ1-2, with D perhaps TRBD1 (6 bases). The CDR3 spans 19 residues. The germline V gene encodes CDR1 MNHEY and CDR2 SMNVEV (reference sequence). Trimming shortened V by 0 bases and J by 4 bases, and 24 bases separated the two germline ends. CDR3 nucleotide sequence: TGTGCCAGCAGTTTATCTTACAGGGCTTACGACGCCCGAGTCTATGGCTACACCTTC. It is translated as CASSLSYRAYDARVYGYTF.

This clonotype was observed a handful of times. V is TRBV11-2 and J is TRBJ2-1; D remains ambiguous. Germline assignment: CDR1 SGHAT and CDR2 FQNNGV. Deletions cut 7 bases from V and 6 bases from J, with 7 bases between. This CDR3 spans 11 amino acids. The DNA for the CDR3 is TGTGCCAGCACAGTGGGCAATGAGCAGTTCTTC. Protein: CASTVGNEQFF.

The V and J genes are TRBV6-1 and TRBJ2-7; D perhaps matches TRBD2 (5 bases). Germline-derived CDR1 and CDR2 are MNHNS and SASEGT. Trimming left V 4 bases short and J 2 bases short, with 30 bases between. The CDR3 runs 20 residues. The DNA for the CDR3 is TGTGCCAGCAGTGGGCGGGCCCCGTTAAGAGGGATTCAAACTACCTACGAGCAGTACTTC. Its translation: CASSGRAPLRGIQTTYEQYF.

This clonotype came up a few times. The V call is TRBV25-1, the J call TRBJ2-4, with TRBD2 identical over 7 bases. J gave up 7 bases and V 5 bases, and 5 bases lay outside the gene matches. The CDR3 sequence is 13 residues long. Germline lookup yields CDR1 MGHDK and CDR2 SYGVNS. CDR3 DNA sequence: TGTGCCAGCAGTTGGGGGAGGGTGAACATTCAGTACTTC. Translated, it gives CASSWGRVNIQYF.

A few counts support this clonotype. The rearrangement joins TRBV25-1 to TRBJ1-5; maybe TRBD1 (6 bases). V was cut by 9 bases and J by 2 bases, with 11 bases left in between. Looked up from germline, CDR1 is MGHDK and CDR2 is SYGVNS. The CDR3 has 13 amino acids. This chain's CDR3 is CASEGGGNQPQHF. CDR3 coding DNA: TGTGCCAGTGAGGGGGGAGGCAATCAGCCCCAGCATTTT.

The genes are TRBV27 and TRBJ2-7, with unresolved D. The germline V and J ends were trimmed by 6 bases and 1 base, with 16 bases remaining between them. The CDR3 is made up of 15 amino acids. Germline V gene lookup returns CDR1 MNHEY and CDR2 SMNVEV (reference sequence). The CDR3 nucleotides are TGTGCCAGCAGACCTGACACCGCGCTTTCCTACGAGCAGTACTTC. Amino acids: CASRPDTALSYEQYF.

The CDR3 is CASRTRTGDSYEQYF. CDR3 bases: TGTGCCAGTAGAACTAGGACAGGGGACTCGTACGAGCAGTACTTC. This chain connects TRBV6-1 to TRBJ2-5, with 9 bases fitting TRBD1. The DNA end is more similar to TRBJ2-7, so the J call may be wrong. This CDR3 is 15 amino acids long. The germline gives CDR1 MNHNS, CDR2 SASEGT.

The rearrangement joins TRBV28 to TRBJ2-1; 10 bases are a match to TRBD2. The CDR3 runs 13 residues. V lost 7 bases to trimming and J lost 5 bases; unmatched junction nucleotides: 2. Germline V gene sequence: CDR1 MDHEN, CDR2 SYDVKM. The DNA for the CDR3 is TGTGCCAGCAAACTAGCGGGGAACAATGAGCAGTTCTTC. This sequence encodes CASKLAGNNEQFF.